This record covers a single T cell receptor (beta chain). No antigen is known for it. The sample belongs to a study of T cell repertoires in ileal Crohn's disease. General study results and limits: Endoscopic recurrence occurred in every patient whose clonality exceeded 26.8%. Mucosal expansions were suggested to be mainly CD8 T cells.

This CDR3 spans 13 amino acids. Looked up from germline, CDR1 is ENHRY and CDR2 is SYGVKD. Adults with ileal or ileocolonic Crohn's disease and an indication for resection were eligible. Here immunoSEQ multiplex PCR was the method, and the copy in TCRdb shows in-frame clones only, minus some. The repertoire consists of about 8,300 clones, with roughly 79% occurring once and the leading ten covering under 5.5%. The clonotype comes from an adult with Crohn's disease. The material sequenced was ileal tissue. This chain joins TRBV10-3 and TRBJ2-5, with 7 bases aligning to TRBD1. Gene TRBJ2-7 matches the end of the DNA better, so the J call may be wrong. CDR3 coding DNA: TGTGCCTTCTCCCGGGACAGCACCTACGAGCAGTACTTC. Translated, it gives CAFSRDSTYEQYF.